The subject of this entry is one T cell receptor beta chain. Its target is unknown. Clones were read by immunoSEQ multiplex PCR, and TCRdb kept only the in-frame ones, dropping some. This table has over 80,000 clones, roughly 73% appearing once. The data were taken from a study of vaccination effects on CD4 cells after COVID-19. Prior to sequencing, the ViraFEST assay stimulated PBMC with viral peptide pools, which expanded the antigen-specific CD4+ T cells. At the end of around eleven days of culture, CD4+ T cells were isolated. Participants each got two BNT162b2 or mRNA-1273 vaccine doses. Wells containing approximately 2 million PBMC each were cultured with 10 IU/ml IL-2 and about 10 ug/ml peptides. IL-2 medium supplanted half the medium on days 3 and 7. Germline loops: CDR1 SGDLS, CDR2 YYNGEE. The CDR3 loop spans 15 amino acids. Trimming shortened V by 4 bases and J by 0 bases, and 11 bases separated the two germline ends.

This TCR was sampled from a human donor who received a COVID-19 vaccine. The chain is built from TRBV9 and TRBJ1-5, with D tentatively TRBD1 (5 bases). Sequenced material: CD4+ T cells from PBMCs cultured with HCoV-OC43 spike peptides, taken after COVID-19 vaccination. The subset: HCoV-OC43 spike overlapping peptide pool stimulation. The CDR3 DNA follows: TGTGCCAGCAGCCCGCAGGGAGATAGCAATCAGCCCCAGCATTTT. This encodes CASSPQGDSNQPQHF.